Given below is one T cell receptor beta chain in context. The assay was immunoSEQ multiplex PCR, and TCRdb's table has in-frame clones only and misses some. Found here are 210,000 or so clones, approximately 91% of them singletons; the top ten hold 6.5% to 8.5%. This record comes from a study of blood T cell repertoires in COVID-19. On the study more broadly: Spain, Italy and the United States supplied samples that represented acute and convalescent COVID-19.

Trimming took 7 bases from V and 4 from J, leaving 17 bases between them. CDR3 length: 15 amino acids. CDR1 MNHEY and CDR2 SMNVEV come from the germline V gene (reference sequence). The sequencing input was peripheral blood. The sequence was collected from a man aged 35 to 55 with acute or convalescent COVID-19. The chain is built from TRBV27 and TRBJ2-1; D possibly corresponds to TRBD2 (6 bases). The CDR3 loop is CASTSEGTGYNEQFF. In DNA form, the CDR3 reads TGTGCCAGCACCTCGGAGGGGACCGGTTACAATGAGCAGTTCTTC.